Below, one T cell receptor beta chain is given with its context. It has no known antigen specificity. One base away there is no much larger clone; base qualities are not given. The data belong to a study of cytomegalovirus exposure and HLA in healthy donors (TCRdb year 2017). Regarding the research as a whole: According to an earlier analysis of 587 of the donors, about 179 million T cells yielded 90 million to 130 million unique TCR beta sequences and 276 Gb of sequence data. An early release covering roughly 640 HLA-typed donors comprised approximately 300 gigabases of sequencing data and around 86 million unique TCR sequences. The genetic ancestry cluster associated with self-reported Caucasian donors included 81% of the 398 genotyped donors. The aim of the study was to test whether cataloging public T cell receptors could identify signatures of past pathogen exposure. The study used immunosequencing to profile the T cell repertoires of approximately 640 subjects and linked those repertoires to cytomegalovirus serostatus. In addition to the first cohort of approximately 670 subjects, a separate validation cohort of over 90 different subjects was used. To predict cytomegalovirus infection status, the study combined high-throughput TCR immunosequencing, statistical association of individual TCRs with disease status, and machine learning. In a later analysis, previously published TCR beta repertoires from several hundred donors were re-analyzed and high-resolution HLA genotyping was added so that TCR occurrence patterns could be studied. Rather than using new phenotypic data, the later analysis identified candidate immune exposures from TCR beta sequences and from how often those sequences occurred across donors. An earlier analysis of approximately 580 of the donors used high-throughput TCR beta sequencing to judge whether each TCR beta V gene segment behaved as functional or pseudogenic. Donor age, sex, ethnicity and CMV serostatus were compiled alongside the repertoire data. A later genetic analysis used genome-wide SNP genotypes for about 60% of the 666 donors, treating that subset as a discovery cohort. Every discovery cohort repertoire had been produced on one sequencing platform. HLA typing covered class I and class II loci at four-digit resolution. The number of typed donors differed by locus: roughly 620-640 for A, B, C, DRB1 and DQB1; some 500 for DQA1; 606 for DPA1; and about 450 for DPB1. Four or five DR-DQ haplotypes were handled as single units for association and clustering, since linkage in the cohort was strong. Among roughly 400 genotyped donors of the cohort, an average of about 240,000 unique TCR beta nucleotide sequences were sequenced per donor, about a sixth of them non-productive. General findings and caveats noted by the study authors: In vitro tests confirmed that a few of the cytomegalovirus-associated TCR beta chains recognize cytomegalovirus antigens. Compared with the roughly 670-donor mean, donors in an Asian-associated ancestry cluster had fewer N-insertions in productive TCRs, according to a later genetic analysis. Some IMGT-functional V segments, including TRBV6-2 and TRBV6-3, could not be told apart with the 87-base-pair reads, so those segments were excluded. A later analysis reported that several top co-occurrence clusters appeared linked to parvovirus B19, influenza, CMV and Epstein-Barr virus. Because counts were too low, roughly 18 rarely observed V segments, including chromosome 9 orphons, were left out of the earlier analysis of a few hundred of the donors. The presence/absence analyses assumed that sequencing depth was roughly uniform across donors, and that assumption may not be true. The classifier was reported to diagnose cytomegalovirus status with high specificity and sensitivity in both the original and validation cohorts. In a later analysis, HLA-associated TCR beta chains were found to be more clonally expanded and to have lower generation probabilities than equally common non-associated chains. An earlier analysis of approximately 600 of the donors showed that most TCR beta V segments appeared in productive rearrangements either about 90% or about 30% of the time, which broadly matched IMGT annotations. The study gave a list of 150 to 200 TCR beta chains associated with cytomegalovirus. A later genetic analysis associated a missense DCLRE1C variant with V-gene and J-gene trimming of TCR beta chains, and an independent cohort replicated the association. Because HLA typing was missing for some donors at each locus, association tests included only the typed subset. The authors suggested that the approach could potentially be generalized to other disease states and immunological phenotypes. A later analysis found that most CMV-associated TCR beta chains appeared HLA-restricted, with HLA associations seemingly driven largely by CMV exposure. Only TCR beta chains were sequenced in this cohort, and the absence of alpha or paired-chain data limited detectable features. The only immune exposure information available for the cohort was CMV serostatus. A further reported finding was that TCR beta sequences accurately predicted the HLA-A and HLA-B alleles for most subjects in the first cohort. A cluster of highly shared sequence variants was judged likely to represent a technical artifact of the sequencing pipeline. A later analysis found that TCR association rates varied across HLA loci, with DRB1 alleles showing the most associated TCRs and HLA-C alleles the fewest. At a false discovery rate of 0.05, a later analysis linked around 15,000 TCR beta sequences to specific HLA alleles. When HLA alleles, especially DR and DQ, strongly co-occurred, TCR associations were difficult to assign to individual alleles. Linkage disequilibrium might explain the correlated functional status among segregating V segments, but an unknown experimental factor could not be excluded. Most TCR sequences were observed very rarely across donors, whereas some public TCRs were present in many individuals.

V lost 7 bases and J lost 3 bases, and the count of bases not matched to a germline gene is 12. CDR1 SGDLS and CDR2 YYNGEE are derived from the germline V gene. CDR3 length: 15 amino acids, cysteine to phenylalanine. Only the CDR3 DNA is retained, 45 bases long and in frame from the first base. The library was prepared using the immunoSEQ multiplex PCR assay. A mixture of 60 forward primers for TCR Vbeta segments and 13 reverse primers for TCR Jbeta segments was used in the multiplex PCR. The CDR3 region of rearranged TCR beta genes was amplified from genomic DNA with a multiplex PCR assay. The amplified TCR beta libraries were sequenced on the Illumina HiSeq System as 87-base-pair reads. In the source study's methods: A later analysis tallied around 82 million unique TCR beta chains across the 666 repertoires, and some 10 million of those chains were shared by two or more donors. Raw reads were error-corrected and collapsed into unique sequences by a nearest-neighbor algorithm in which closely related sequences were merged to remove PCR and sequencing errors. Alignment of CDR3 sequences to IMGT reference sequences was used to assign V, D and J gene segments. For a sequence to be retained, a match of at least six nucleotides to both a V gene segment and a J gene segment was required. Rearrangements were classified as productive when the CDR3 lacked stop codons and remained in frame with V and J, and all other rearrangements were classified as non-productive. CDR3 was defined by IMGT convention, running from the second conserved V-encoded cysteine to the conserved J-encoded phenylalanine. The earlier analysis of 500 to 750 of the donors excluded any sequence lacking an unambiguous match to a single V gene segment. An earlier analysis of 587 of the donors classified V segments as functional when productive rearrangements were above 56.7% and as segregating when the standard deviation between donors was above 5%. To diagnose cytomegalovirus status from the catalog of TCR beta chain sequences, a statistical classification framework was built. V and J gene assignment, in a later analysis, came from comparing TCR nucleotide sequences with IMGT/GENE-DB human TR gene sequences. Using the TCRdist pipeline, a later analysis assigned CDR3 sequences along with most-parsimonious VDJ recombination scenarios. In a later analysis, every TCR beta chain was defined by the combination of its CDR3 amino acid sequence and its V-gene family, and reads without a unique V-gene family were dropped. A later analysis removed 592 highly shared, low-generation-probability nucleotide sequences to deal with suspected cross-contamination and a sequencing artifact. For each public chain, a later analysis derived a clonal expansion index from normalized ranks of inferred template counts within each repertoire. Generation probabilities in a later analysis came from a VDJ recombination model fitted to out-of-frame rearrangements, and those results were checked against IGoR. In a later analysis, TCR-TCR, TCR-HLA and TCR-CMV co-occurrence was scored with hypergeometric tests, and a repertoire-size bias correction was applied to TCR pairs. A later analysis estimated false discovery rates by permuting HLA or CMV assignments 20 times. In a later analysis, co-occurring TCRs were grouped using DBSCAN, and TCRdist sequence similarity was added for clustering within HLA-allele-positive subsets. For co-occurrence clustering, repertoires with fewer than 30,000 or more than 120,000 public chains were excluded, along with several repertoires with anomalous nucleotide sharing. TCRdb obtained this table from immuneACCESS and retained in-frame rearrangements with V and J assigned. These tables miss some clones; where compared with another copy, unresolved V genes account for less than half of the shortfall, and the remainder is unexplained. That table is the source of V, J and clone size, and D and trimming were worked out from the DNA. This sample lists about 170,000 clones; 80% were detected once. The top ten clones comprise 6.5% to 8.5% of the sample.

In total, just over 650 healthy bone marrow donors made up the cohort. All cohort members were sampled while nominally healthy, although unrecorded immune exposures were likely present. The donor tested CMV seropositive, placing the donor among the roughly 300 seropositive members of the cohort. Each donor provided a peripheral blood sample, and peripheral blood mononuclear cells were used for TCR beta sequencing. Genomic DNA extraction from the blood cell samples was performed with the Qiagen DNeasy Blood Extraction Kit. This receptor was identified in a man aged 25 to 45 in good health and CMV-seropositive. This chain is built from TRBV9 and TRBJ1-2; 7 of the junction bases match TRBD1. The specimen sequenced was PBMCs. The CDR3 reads CASSTSSDRDYGYTF. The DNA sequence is TGTGCCAGCTCCACCTCATCCGACAGGGACTATGGCTACACCTTC.